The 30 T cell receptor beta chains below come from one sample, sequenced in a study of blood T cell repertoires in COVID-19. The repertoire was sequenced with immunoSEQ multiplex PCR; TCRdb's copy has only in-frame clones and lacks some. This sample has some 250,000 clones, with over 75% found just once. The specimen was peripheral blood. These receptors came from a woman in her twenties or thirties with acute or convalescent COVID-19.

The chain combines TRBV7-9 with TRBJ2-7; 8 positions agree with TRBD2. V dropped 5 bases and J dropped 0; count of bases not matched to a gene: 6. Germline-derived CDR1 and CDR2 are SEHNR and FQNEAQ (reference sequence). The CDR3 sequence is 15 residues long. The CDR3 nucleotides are TGTGCCAGCAGCAGATTAGCGGGGAGCTCCTACGAGCAGTACTTC. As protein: CASSRLAGSSYEQYF. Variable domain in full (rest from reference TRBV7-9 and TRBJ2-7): DTGVSQNPRHKITKRGQNVTFRCDPISEHNRLYWYRQTLGQGPEFLTYFQNEAQLEKSRLLSDRFSAERPKGSFSTLEIQRTEQGDSAMYLCASSRLAGSSYEQYFGPGTRLTVT.

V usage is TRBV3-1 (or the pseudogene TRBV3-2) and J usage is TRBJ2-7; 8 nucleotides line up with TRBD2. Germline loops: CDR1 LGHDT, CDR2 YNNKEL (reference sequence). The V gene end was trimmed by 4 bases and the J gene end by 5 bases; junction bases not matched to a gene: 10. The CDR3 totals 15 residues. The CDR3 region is CASSPAAGGYHEQYF. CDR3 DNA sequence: TGTGCCAGCAGCCCTGCCGCGGGAGGATATCACGAGCAGTACTTC.

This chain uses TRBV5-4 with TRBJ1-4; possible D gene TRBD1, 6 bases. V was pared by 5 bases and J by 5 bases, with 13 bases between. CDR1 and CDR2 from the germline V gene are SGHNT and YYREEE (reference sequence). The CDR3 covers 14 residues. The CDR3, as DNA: TGTGCCAGCAGTAGGGGGGGCGTGAATGAAAAACTGTTTTTT. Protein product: CASSRGGVNEKLFF.

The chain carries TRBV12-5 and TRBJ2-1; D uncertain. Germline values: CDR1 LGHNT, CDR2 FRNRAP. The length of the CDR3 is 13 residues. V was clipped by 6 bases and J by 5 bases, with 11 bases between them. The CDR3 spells CASGPQSDNEQFF. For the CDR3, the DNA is TGTGCTAGTGGCCCCCAATCGGACAATGAGCAGTTCTTC.

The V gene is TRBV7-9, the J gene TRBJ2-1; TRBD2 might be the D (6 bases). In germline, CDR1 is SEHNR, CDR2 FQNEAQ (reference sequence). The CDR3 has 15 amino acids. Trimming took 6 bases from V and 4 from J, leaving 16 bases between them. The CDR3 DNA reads TGTGCCAGCAGTTCCCCGGGACTGGATTACAATGAGCAGTTCTTC. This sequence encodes CASSSPGLDYNEQFF.

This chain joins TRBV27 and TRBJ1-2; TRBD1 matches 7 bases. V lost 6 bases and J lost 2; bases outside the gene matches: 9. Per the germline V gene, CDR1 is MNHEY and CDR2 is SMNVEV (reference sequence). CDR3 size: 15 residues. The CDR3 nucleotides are TGTGCCAGCAGAAAATCCGGGACAGTAAACTATGGCTACACCTTC. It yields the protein CASRKSGTVNYGYTF.

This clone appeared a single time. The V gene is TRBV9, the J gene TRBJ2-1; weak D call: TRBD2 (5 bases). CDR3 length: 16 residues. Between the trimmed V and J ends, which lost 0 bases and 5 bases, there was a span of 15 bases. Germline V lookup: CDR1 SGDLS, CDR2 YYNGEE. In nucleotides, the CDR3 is TGTGCCAGCAGCGTAGCCCAAGCGGTGCGGGACAATGAGCAGTTCTTC. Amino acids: CASSVAQAVRDNEQFF.

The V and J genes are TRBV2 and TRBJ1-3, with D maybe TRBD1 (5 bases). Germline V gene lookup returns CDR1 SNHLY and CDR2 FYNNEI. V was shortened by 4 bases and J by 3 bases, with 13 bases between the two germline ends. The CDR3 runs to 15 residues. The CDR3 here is CASSAQGLGGNTIYF. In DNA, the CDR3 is TGTGCCAGCAGTGCGCAGGGTTTGGGTGGAAACACCATATATTTT.

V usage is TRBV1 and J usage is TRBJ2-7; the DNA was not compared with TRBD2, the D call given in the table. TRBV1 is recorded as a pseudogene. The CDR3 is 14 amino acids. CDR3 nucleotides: TGCACCAGCAGCCAAGATGTGGGGAGGGACGAGCAGTACTTC. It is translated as CTSSQDVGRDEQYF.

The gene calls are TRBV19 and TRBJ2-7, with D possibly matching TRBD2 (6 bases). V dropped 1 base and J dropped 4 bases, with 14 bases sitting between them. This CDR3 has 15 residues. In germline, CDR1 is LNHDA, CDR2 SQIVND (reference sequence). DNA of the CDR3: TGTGCCAGTAGTATAGGCGGCGGGGTGAGGTACGAGCAGTACTTC. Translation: CASSIGGGVRYEQYF.

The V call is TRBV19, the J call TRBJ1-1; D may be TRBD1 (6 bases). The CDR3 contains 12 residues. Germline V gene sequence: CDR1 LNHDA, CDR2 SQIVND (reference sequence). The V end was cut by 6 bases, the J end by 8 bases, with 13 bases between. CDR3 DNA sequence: TGTGCCAGTAGCCTGGGGGCCGGGGAAGCTTTCTTT. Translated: CASSLGAGEAFF.

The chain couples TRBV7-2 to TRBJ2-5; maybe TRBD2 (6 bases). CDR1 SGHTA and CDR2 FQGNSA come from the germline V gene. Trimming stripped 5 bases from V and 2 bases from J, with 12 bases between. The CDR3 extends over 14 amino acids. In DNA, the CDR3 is TGTGCCAGCAGCGTGACTAGGCCTCAAGAGACCCAGTACTTC. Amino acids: CASSVTRPQETQYF.

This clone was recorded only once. CDR3: CASSPTPWSGNEQFF. The CDR3 nucleotides are TGTGCCAGCAGCCCTACACCGTGGTCGGGCAATGAGCAGTTCTTC. This chain joins TRBV11-2 and TRBJ2-1; D gene uncertain. The germline CDR1 and CDR2 sequences are SGHAT and FQNNGV. Between the trimmed V and J ends, which lost 5 bases and 6 bases, there was a span of 17 bases. The CDR3 extends over 15 amino acids.

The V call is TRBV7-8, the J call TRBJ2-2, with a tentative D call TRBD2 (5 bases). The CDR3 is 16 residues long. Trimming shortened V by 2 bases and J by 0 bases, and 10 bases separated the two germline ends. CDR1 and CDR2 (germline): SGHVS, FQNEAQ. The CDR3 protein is CASSLTTGTNTGELFF. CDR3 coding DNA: TGTGCCAGCAGCTTAACTACGGGGACGAACACCGGGGAGCTGTTTTTT. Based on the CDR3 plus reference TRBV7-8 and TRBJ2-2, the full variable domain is GAGVSQSPRYKVAKRGQDVALRCDPISGHVSLFWYQQALGQGPEFLTYFQNEAQLDKSGLPSDRFFAERPEGSVSTLKIQRTQQEDSAVYLCASSLTTGTNTGELFFGEGSRLTVL.

The CDR3 sequence: CASSKDLRPGDIQYF. The DNA of the CDR3 is TGTGCCAGCAGCAAAGATTTGAGACCGGGGGACATTCAGTACTTC. The genes are TRBV21-1 and TRBJ2-4; the table calls TRBD2, which could not be checked here. TRBV21-1 is given as a pseudogene. This CDR3 comprises 15 residues.

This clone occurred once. DNA of the CDR3: TGTGCCACCAGTGATTTTCAGAGCGGCCGGGCGGAGACCCAGTACTTC. Amino acids: CATSDFQSGRAETQYF. The rearrangement links TRBV24-1 to TRBJ2-5; perhaps TRBD2 as D (5 bases). The CDR3 sequence is 16 residues long. Germline V gene data show CDR1 as KGHDR and CDR2 as SFDVKD. V was trimmed by 1 base and J by 5 bases, leaving 16 bases between them.

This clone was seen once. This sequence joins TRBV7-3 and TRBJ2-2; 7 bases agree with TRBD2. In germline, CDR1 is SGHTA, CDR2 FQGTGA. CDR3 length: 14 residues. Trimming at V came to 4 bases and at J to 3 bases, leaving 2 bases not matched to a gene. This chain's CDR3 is CASSSGLYTGELFF. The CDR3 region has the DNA TGTGCCAGCAGCTCGGGACTATACACCGGGGAGCTGTTTTTT. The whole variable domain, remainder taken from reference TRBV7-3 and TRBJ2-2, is GAGVSQTPSNKVTEKGKYVELRCDPISGHTALYWYRQSLGQGPEFLIYFQGTGAADDSGLPNDRFFAVRPEGSVSTLKIQRTERGDSAVYLCASSSGLYTGELFFGEGSRLTVL.

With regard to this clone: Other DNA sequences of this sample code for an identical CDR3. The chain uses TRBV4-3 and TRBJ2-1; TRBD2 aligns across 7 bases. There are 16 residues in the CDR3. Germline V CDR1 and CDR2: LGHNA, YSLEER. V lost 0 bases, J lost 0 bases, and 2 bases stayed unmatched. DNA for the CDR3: TGCGCCAGCAGCCAAGATTCGGGGGGCTCCTACAATGAGCAGTTCTTC. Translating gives CASSQDSGGSYNEQFF.

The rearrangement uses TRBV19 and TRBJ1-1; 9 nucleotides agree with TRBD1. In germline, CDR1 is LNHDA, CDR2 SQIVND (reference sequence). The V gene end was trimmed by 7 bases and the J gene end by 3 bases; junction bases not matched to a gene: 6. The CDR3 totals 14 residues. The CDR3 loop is CASNPGTGYTEAFF. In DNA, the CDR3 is TGTGCCAGTAACCCCGGGACAGGGTACACTGAAGCTTTCTTT.

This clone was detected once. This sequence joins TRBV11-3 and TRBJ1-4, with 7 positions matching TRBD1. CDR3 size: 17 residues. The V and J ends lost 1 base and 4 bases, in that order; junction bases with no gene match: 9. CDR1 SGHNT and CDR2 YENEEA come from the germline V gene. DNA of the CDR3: TGTGCCAGCAGCTTAGTCCCGCCGGGACAGTTTAATGAAAAACTGTTTTTT. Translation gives CASSLVPPGQFNEKLFF.

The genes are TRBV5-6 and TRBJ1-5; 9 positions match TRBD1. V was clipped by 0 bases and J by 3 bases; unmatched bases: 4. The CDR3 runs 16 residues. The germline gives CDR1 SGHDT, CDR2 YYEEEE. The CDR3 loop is CASSLGGTGSNQPQHF. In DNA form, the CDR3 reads TGTGCCAGCAGCTTGGGGGGGACAGGGTCCAATCAGCCCCAGCATTTT. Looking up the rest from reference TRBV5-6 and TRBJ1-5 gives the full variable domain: DAGVTQSPTHLIKTRGQQVTLRCSPKSGHDTVSWYQQALGQGPQFIFQYYEEEERQRGNFPDRFSGHQFPNYSSELNVNALLLGDSALYLCASSLGGTGSNQPQHFGDGTRLSIL.

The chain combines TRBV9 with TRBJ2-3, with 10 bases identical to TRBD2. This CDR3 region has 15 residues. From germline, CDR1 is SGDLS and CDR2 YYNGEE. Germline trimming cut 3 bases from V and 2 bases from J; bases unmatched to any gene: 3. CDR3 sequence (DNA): TGTGCCAGCAGCGGGACTAGCGGTGTCACAGATACGCAGTATTTT. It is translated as CASSGTSGVTDTQYF.

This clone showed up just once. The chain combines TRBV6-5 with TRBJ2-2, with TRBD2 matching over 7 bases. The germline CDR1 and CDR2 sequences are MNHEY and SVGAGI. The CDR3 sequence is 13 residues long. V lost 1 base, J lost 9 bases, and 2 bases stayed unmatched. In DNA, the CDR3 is TGTGCCAGCAGTTACTTAGCGGGCAGGGAGCTGTTTTTT. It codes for CASSYLAGRELFF.

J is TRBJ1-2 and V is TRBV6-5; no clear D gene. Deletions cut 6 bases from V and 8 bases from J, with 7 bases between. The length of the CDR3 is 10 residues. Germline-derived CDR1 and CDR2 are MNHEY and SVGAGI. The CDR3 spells CASRELGYTF. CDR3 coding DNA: TGTGCCAGCAGGGAGTTAGGCTACACCTTC.

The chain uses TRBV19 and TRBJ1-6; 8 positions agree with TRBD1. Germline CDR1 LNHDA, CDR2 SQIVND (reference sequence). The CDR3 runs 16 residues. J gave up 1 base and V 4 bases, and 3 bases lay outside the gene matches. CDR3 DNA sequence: TGTGCCAGTAGTACGCGGACAGGGTCCTATAATTCACCCCTCCACTTT. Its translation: CASSTRTGSYNSPLHF.

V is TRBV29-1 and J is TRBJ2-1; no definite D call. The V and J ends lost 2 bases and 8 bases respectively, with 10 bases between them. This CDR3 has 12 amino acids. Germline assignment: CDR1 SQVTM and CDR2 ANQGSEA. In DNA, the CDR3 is TGCAGCGTTGAAATCGTAGCCGATGAGCAGTTCTTC. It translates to CSVEIVADEQFF.

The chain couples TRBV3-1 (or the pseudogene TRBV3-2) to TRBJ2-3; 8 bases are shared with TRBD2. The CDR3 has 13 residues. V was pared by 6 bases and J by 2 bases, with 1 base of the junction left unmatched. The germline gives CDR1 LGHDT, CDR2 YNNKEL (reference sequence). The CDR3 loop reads CASRLAVTDTQYF. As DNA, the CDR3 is TGTGCCAGCAGACTAGCGGTCACAGATACGCAGTATTTT.

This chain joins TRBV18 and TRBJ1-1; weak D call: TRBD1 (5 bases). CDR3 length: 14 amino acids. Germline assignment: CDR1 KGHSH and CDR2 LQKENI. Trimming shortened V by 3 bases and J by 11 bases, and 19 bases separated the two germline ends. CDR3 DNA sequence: TGTGCCAGCTCACCCGTACAGGCGTTCAAATTGGCTTTCTTT. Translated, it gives CASSPVQAFKLAFF.

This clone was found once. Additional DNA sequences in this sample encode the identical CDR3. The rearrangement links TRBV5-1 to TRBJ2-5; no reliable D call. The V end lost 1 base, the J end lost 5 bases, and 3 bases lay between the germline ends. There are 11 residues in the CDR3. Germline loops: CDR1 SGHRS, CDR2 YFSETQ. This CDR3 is CASSLQETQYF. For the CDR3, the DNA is TGCGCCAGCAGCTTGCAGGAGACCCAGTACTTC.

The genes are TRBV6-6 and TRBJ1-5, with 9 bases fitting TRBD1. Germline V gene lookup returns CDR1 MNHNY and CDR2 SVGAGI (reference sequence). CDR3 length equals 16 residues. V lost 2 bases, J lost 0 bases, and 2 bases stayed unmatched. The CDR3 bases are TGTGCCAGCAGTTACAGGACAGGGGATAGCAATCAGCCCCAGCATTTT. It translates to CASSYRTGDSNQPQHF.